The TCR beta chain under discussion was sequenced for a study of cytomegalovirus exposure and HLA in healthy donors. Using immunoSEQ multiplex PCR, the repertoire was profiled, and TCRdb retains in-frame clones only, with some absent. The table shows roughly 300,000 clones, with 70% to 90% occurring only once. The V segment lost 3 bases and the J segment 6 bases; nucleotides outside the gene matches: 14. The V gene's germline CDR1 is SGHRS and CDR2 YFSETQ. This CDR3 contains 16 residues. The sequencing input was PBMCs. V usage is TRBV5-1 and J usage is TRBJ2-7; 8 bases fit TRBD2. This sequence was found in a woman aged 18 to 35 in good health and CMV-seronegative. CDR3 sequence (DNA): TGCGCCAGCAGCTCCCTCTCGGGAGGGCCTCACGGCGAGCAGTACTTC. It translates to CASSSLSGGPHGEQYF. Looking up the rest from reference TRBV5-1 and TRBJ2-7 gives the full variable domain: KAGVTQTPRYLIKTRGQQVTLSCSPISGHRSVSWYQQTPGQGLQFLFEYFSETQRNKGNFPGRFSGRQFSNSRSEMNVSTLELGDSALYLCASSSLSGGPHGEQYFGPGTRLTVT.